This note documents a single TCR beta chain sequence. Antigen specificity is unknown. The data originate from a study of shared clonotypes between healthy human individuals. Findings and caveats of the study: Clonotypes shared by all four donors outscored non-shared clonotypes in generation probability. A generally larger estimated richness was seen in naive subsets than in memory subsets.

Donors were Caucasian adults residing in Nashville, Tennessee, USA. Assay execution took place at the deep level. This table comes from immunoSEQ multiplex PCR, and its TCRdb copy is limited to in-frame clones, with some not included. The sample holds some 2,500,000 clones, over 85% seen once. Sequencing was performed on naive CD4+ T cells from PBMCs. Described subset: CD45RA+ positively selected. The source is a young man in good health. Some clones in this sample may be carry-over from other donors' samples.

The CDR3 sequence is CASSFQGVGTEAFF. The CDR3 nucleotides are TGTGCCAGCAGCTTCCAGGGGGTAGGCACTGAAGCTTTCTTT. This sequence joins TRBV7-3 and TRBJ1-1, with 7 bases that match TRBD1. The germline gives CDR1 SGHTA, CDR2 FQGTGA. Trimming removed 3 bases from V and 4 bases from J; junction bases left unmatched: 5. This CDR3 has 14 residues.